Included here is one T cell receptor (beta chain) sequence, with context. The data were taken from a study of blood T cell repertoires in COVID-19. Study-level background: The analysed material was cDNA or gDNA that came from T cells, B-cell-depleted T cells, or PBMCs.

Original handling: Using reference gene primer amplification, nucleated cell counts were estimated. Sequencing was performed with immunoSEQ multiplex PCR; in TCRdb, only in-frame clones are kept and a portion is missing. V, J and clone size derive from that table, while D and trimming were established from the DNA sequence. This table holds tens of thousands of clones, over 80% found once. V shed 2 bases, J shed 3 bases, and the junction held 3 bases outside the gene matches. The CDR3 extends over 14 amino acids. Germline V gene data show CDR1 as LNHDA and CDR2 as SQIVND (reference sequence). The sequence came from a man aged 50-59 years with active COVID-19. Sequencing input: peripheral blood. The V gene is TRBV19, the J gene TRBJ2-7, with 8 bases that match TRBD2. This chain's CDR3 is CASSIRLAGYEQYF. CDR3 bases: TGTGCCAGTAGTATAAGGCTAGCGGGCTACGAGCAGTACTTC.